Reported below is one T cell receptor beta chain. Its antigen is not known. Amplification used 60 Vbeta primers and 13 Jbeta primers. The repertoire was sequenced with immunoSEQ multiplex PCR; TCRdb's copy has only in-frame clones and lacks some. The sample holds about 210,000 clones; over 75% are singletons and the top ten take roughly 10%. Trimming cost V 3 bases and J 6 bases, with 11 bases left between them. Germline values: CDR1 SGHAT, CDR2 FQNNGV. The CDR3 loop spans 13 amino acids. These data belong to a study of cytomegalovirus exposure and HLA in healthy donors. In the study overall: Tens of millions of unique TCRs, all from HLA-typed donors, were included in an early release of the data.

Findings and limits, study-wide: High sensitivity and specificity were reportedly achieved when the classifier diagnosed cytomegalovirus status.

Healthy bone marrow donors made up the cohort. Sequenced input: PBMCs. The chain carries TRBV11-2 and TRBJ1-1; D is unresolved. The clonotype was recovered from a woman between 45 and 65 years old in good health and CMV-seropositive. In DNA form, the CDR3 reads TGTGCCAGCAGCTTTCACACCTTATCTGAAGCTTTCTTT. It translates to CASSFHTLSEAFF.